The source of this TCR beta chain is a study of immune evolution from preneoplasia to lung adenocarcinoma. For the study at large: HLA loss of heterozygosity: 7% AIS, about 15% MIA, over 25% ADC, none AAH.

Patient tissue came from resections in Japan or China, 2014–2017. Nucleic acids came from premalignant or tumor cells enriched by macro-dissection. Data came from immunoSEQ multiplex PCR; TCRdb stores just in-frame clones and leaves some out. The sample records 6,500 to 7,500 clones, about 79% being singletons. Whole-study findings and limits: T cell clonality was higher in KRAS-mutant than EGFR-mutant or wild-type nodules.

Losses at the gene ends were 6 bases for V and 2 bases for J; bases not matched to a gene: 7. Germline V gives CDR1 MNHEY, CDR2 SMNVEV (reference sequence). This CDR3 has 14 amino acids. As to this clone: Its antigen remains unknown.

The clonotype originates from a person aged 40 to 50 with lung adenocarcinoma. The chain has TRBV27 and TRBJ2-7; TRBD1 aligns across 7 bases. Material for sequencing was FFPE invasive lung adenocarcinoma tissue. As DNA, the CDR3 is TGTGCCAGCAGGGGGACAGCTTCCGCCTACGAGCAGTACTTC. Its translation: CASRGTASAYEQYF.